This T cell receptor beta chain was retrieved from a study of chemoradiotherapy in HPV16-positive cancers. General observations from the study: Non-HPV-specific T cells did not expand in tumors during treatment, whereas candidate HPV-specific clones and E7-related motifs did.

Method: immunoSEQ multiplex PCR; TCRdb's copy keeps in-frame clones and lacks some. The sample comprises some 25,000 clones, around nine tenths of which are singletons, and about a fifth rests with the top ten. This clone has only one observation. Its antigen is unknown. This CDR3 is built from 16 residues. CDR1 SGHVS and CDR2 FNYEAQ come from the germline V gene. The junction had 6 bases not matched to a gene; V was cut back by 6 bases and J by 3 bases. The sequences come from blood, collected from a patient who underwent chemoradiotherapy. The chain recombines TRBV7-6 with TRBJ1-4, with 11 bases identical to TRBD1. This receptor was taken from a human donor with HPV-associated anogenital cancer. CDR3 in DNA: TGTGCCAGCAGTTACGGACAGGGGGCAGCTAATGAAAAACTGTTTTTT. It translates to CASSYGQGAANEKLFF.